The clone carrying this T cell receptor (beta chain) occurred once. Its target is not known. This specimen comes from a study of cytomegalovirus exposure and HLA in healthy donors. Amplification used 60 Vbeta primers and 13 Jbeta primers. Sequencing was performed with immunoSEQ multiplex PCR; in TCRdb, only in-frame clones are kept and a portion is missing. The sample records 100,000 to 120,000 clones, over 70% being singletons. Study-wide results and caveats: As a later analysis revealed, most CMV-associated TCR beta chains appeared HLA-restricted. TCR beta V segments were, for the most part, productive about 87% or about 30% of the time in an earlier analysis. Immune exposure information available was restricted to CMV serostatus. In a later analysis, a missense DCLRE1C variant was linked to TCR beta V- and J-gene trimming.

V shed 4 bases, J shed 7 bases, and the junction held 5 bases outside the gene matches. The CDR3 length is 14 residues. The germline V gene encodes CDR1 LGHNT and CDR2 FRNRAP. The receptor was derived from a male donor in good health and CMV-seronegative. The sequencing input was PBMCs. V and J are TRBV12-5 and TRBJ2-1; 9 bases are shared with TRBD1. The CDR3 is CASGSGQGRNEQFF. The CDR3 DNA sequence: TGTGCTAGTGGTTCAGGACAGGGGCGTAATGAGCAGTTCTTC. The entire variable domain, with the rest obtained from reference TRBV12-5 and TRBJ2-1, is as follows: DARVTQTPRHKVTEMGQEVTMRCQPILGHNTVFWYRQTMMQGLELLAYFRNRAPLDDSGMPKDRFSAEMPDATLATLKIQPSEPRDSAVYFCASGSGQGRNEQFFGPGTRLTVL.